This TCR beta chain is drawn from a study of blood T cell repertoires in COVID-19. Profiled with immunoSEQ multiplex PCR; TCRdb holds only in-frame clones, not every one. Of 180,000 or so clones in the sample, about 83% were seen once. Germline V lookup: CDR1 LGHDT, CDR2 YNNKEL (reference sequence). CDR3 size: 16 residues. V was pared by 0 bases and J by 6 bases, with 12 bases between. This receptor was identified in a man aged 18 to 35 with active or convalescent COVID-19. V usage is TRBV3-1 (or the pseudogene TRBV3-2) and J usage is TRBJ1-6, with no clear D. The sequenced sample was peripheral blood. CDR3 residues: CASSQDSRGINSPLHF. The CDR3, as DNA: TGTGCCAGCAGCCAAGATTCCAGAGGGATTAATTCACCCCTCCACTTT.